Listed below are T cell receptor beta chains from one sample, sequenced in a study of shared clonotypes between healthy human individuals. Data came from immunoSEQ multiplex PCR; TCRdb stores just in-frame clones and leaves some out. Of roughly 2.5 million clones listed, approximately 90% are singletons. Sample: naive CD4+ T cells sorted from blood. Receptors originate from a man aged 18 to 29 in good health. Each CDR3 is given with its conserved first and last residue. D genes are given only for firm matches. A row's size may be missing; if present it is once, few, many or a size class.

cdr3_length,j_call,v_call,clone_size,d_call,cdr3_nt,cdr3_aa
12,TRBJ1-2,TRBV30,.,.,TGTGCCTGGTTTCGGCCCGGCTATGGCTACACCTTC,CAWFRPGYGYTF
17,TRBJ2-2,TRBV4-3,.,TRBD2,TGCGCCAGCAGCCAGCGGCCAGCGGGAGATAACACCGGGGAGCTGTTTTTT,CASSQRPAGDNTGELFF
15,TRBJ2-3,TRBV5-1,.,.,TGCGCCAGCAGGAGTACCGGGGGTATCACAGATACGCAGTATTTT,CASRSTGGITDTQYF
14,TRBJ2-7,TRBV6-6,.,.,TGTGCCAGCAGTTCTCCGGGTGGGCGCTACGAGCAGTACTTC,CASSSPGGRYEQYF
18,TRBJ2-2,TRBV5-1,.,.,TGCGCCAGCAGCCAGCTTGGGTCGGGGGCAGGTGACACCGGGGAGCTGTTTTTT,CASSQLGSGAGDTGELFF
18,TRBJ2-1,TRBV9,.,TRBD2,TGTGCCAGCAGCGTAGACGCAGGCGGGCTAGCGGTTTACAATGAGCAGTTCTTC,CASSVDAGGLAVYNEQFF
14,TRBJ2-7,TRBV19,.,.,TGTGCCAGTAGCCCGAAGGGACCGGCCTACGAGCAGTACTTC,CASSPKGPAYEQYF
16,TRBJ2-7,TRBV5-1,.,TRBD1,TGCGCCAGCAGCTCCGCACAGGGGGCGGTTGCCTACGAGCAGTACTTC,CASSSAQGAVAYEQYF
15,TRBJ2-2,TRBV6-4,.,TRBD1,TGTGCCAGCAGCGTGGGACAGGGTGTTACCGGGGAGCTGTTTTTT,CASSVGQGVTGELFF
13,TRBJ2-3,TRBV10-3,.,.,TGTGCCATCAGTACGGCGGGTACAGATACGCAGTATTTT,CAISTAGTDTQYF
15,TRBJ1-1,TRBV6-6,.,.,TGTGCCAGCAGCCCCGGGAGGGGATTGAGGACTGAAGCTTTCTTT,CASSPGRGLRTEAFF
16,TRBJ2-5,TRBV7-8,.,TRBD2,TGTGCCAGCAGCTTAGCTGGAGCGGGGGGGCGGCAGACCCAGTACTTC,CASSLAGAGGRQTQYF
14,TRBJ2-2,TRBV19,.,.,TGTGCCAGTAGTATAGATCCAGGCTTGGGGGAGCTGTTTTTT,CASSIDPGLGELFF
16,TRBJ2-1,TRBV7-7,.,.,TGTGCTAGCAGCTCCGCCCGGGGTCTAGCCCCGGGTGAGCAGTTCTTC,CASSSARGLAPGEQFF
15,TRBJ2-7,TRBV11-3,.,.,TGTGCCAGCAGCTTACTCCCGGGCAGGTGGTACGAGCAGTACTTC,CASSLLPGRWYEQYF
18,TRBJ1-6,TRBV7-9,once,.,TGTGCCAGCAGCTTGGAAGGGACAACGAGCTCCTATAATTCACCCCTCCACTTT,CASSLEGTTSSYNSPLHF
16,TRBJ1-1,TRBV5-1,once,.,TGCGCCAGCAGCTTGGCCGCGACAGGATGGAACACTGAAGCTTTCTTT,CASSLAATGWNTEAFF
15,TRBJ2-5,TRBV15,once,.,TGTGCCACCAGCAGAGATCCCGGAACCCAAGAGACCCAGTACTTC,CATSRDPGTQETQYF
15,TRBJ2-1,TRBV7-9,.,TRBD2,TGTGCCAGCAGCTCTACAGCGGGGGTCTACAATGAGCAGTTCTTC,CASSSTAGVYNEQFF
16,TRBJ1-5,TRBV18,.,.,TGTGCCAGCTCGCCCCGGAGATCCCAGAGCGGTCAGCCCCAGCATTTT,CASSPRRSQSGQPQHF
15,TRBJ1-2,TRBV4-1,.,.,TGCGCCAGCAGCCCCCGAGGGGATTTTAACTATGGCTACACCTTC,CASSPRGDFNYGYTF
14,TRBJ1-1,TRBV6-1,.,.,TGTGCCAGCAGTGACAGCTACATGAACACTGAAGCTTTCTTT,CASSDSYMNTEAFF
14,TRBJ2-2,TRBV7-9,.,TRBD2,TGTGCCAGCAGCCCCTCAGCGGGGGTCGGGGAGCTGTTTTTT,CASSPSAGVGELFF
13,TRBJ2-5,TRBV7-9,.,.,TGTGCCAGCAGCCCTACTAGAGAAGAGACCCAGTACTTC,CASSPTREETQYF
14,TRBJ1-5,TRBV7-9,.,TRBD1,TGTGCCAGCAGCTCCGACAGGGCGGACCAGCCCCAGCATTTT,CASSSDRADQPQHF
13,TRBJ2-7,TRBV4-1,few,TRBD1,TGCGCCAGCAGCCATGTGGACAGGTACGAGCAGTACTTC,CASSHVDRYEQYF
18,TRBJ2-7,TRBV5-1,once,TRBD1,TGCGCCAGCAGCTTGGGGACAGGGGGTACGTCCGGGAGCTACGAGCAGTACTTC,CASSLGTGGTSGSYEQYF
14,TRBJ2-1,TRBV5-4,.,.,TGTGCCAGCAGCTTCGTCTTAGGGTCCAATGAGCAGTTCTTC,CASSFVLGSNEQFF
17,TRBJ2-4,TRBV7-2,once,TRBD1,TGTGCCAGCAGCTTATTATGGACAGGGGGCTCCCAAAACATTCAGTACTTC,CASSLLWTGGSQNIQYF
12,TRBJ2-1,TRBV4-1,.,.,TGCGCCAGCAGTCCCTTAGGTGATGAGCAGTTCTTC,CASSPLGDEQFF
14,TRBJ1-6,TRBV2,.,.,TGTGCCAGCAGTGGTCAGGGGTATAATTCACCCCTCCACTTT,CASSGQGYNSPLHF
14,TRBJ2-4,TRBV6-5,.,.,TGTGCCAGCAGTTACGGGGGGCCTAGAAACATTCAGTACTTC,CASSYGGPRNIQYF
14,TRBJ2-5,TRBV10-3,.,TRBD1,TGTGCCATCAGACAGGGGGCCCCCCAAGAGACCCAGTACTTC,CAIRQGAPQETQYF
15,TRBJ2-1,TRBV7-9,.,.,TGTGCCAGCAGCTTAGTACGGGCCTCCTACAATGAGCAGTTCTTC,CASSLVRASYNEQFF
13,TRBJ2-7,TRBV18,.,.,TGTGCCAGCTCACCAACAACAGGCCACGAGCAGTACTTC,CASSPTTGHEQYF